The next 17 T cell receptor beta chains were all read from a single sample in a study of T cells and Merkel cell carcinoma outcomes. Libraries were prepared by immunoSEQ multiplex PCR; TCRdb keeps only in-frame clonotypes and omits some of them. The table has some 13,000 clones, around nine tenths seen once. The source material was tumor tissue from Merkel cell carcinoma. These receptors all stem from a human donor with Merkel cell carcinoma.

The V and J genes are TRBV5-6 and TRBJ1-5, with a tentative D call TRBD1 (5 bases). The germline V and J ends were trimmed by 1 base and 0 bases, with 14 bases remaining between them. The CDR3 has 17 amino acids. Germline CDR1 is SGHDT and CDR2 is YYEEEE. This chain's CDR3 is CASSLRQSIYSNQPQHF. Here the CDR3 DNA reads TGTGCCAGCAGCTTGAGACAGTCAATTTATAGCAATCAGCCCCAGCATTTT.

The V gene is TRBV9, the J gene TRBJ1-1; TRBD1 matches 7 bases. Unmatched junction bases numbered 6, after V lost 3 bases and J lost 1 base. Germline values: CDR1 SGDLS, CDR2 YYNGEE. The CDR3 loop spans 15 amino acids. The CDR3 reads CASSASGGGNTEAFF. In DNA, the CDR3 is TGTGCCAGCAGCGCGTCAGGGGGGGGGAACACTGAAGCTTTCTTT.

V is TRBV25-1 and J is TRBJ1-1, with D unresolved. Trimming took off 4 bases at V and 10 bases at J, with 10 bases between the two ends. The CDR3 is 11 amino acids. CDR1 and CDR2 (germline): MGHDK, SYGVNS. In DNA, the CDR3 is TGTGCCAGCAGTGCCCAGTATGGAGCTTTCTTT. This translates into CASSAQYGAFF.

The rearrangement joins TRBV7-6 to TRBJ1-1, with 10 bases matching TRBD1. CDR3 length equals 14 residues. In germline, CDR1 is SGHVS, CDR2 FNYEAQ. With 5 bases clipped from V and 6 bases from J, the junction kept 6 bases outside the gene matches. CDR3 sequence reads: CASSTRTGGAEAFF. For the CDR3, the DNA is TGTGCCAGCAGCACCCGGACAGGGGGGGCTGAAGCTTTCTTT.

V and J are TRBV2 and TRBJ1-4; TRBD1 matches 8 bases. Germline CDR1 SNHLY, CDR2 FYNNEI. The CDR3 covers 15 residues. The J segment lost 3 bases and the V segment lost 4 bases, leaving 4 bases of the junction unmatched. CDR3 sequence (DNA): TGTGCCAGCAGTGCCCAGGGGGCCGCTAATGAAAAACTGTTTTTT. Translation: CASSAQGAANEKLFF.

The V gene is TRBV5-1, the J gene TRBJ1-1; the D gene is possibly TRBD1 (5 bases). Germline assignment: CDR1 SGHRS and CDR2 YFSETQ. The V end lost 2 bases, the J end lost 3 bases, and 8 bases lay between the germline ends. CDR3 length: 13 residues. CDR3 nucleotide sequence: TGCGCCAGCAGCTTCGACAGCTACACTGAAGCTTTCTTT. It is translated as CASSFDSYTEAFF.

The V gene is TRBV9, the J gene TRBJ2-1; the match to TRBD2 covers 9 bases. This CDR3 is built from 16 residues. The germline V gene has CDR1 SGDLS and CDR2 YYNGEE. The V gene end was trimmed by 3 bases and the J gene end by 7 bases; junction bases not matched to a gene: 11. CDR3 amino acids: CASSERRRGGANEQFF. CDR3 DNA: TGTGCCAGCAGCGAAAGGAGGCGCGGGGGGGCTAATGAGCAGTTCTTC.

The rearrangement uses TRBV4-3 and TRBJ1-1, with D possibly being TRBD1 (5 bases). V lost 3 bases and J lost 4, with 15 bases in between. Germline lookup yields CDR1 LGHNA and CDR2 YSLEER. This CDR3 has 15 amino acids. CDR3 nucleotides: TGCGCCAGCAGCCACCCAGGAGGGGAGGCCACTGAAGCTTTCTTT. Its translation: CASSHPGGEATEAFF.

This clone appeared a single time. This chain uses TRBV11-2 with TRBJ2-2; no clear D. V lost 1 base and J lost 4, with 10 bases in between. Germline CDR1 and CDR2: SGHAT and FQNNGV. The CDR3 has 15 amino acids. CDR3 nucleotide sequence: TGTGCCAGCAGCTTAGTTCCTACCCCCACCGGGGAGCTGTTTTTT. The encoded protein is CASSLVPTPTGELFF.

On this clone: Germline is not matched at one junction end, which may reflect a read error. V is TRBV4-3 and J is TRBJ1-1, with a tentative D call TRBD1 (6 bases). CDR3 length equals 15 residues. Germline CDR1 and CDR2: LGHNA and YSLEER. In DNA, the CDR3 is TGCGCCAGCAGCCAAGCAATATCGGGGGGCACTGAAACTTTCTTT. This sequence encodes CASSQAISGGTETFF.

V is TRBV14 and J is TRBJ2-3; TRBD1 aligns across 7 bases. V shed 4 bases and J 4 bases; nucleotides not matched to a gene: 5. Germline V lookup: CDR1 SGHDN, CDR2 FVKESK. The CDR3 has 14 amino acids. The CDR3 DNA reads TGTGCCAGCAGCCCGGGACAGATCTCAGATACGCAGTATTTT. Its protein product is CASSPGQISDTQYF. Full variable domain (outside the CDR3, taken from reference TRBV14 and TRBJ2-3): EAGVTQFPSHSVIEKGQTVTLRCDPISGHDNLYWYRRVMGKEIKFLLHFVKESKQDESGMPNNRFLAERTGGTYSTLKVQPAELEDSGVYFCASSPGQISDTQYFGPGTRLTVL.

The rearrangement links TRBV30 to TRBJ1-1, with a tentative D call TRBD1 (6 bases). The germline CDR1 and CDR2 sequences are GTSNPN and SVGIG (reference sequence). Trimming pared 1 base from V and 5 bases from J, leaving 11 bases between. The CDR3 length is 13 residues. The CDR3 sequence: CAWSENRDTEAFF. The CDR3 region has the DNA TGTGCCTGGAGTGAAAACAGGGATACTGAAGCTTTCTTT.

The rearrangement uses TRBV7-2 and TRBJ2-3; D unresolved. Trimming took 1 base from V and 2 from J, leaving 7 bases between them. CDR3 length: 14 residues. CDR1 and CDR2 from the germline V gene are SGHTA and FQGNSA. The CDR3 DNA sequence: TGTGCCAGCAGCTTAGGTTGGTACACAGATACGCAGTATTTT. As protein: CASSLGWYTDTQYF.

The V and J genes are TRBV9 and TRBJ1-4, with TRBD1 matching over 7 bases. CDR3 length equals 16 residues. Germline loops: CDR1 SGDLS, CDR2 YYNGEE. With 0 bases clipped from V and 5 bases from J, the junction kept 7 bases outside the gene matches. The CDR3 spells CASSVGQGVLNEKLFF. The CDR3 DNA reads TGTGCCAGCAGCGTAGGCCAGGGGGTTTTAAATGAAAAACTGTTTTTT.

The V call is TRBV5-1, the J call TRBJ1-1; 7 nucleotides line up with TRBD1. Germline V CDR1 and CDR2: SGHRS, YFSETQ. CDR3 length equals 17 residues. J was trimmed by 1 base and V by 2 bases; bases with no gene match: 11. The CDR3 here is CASSLDRAGLKNTEAFF. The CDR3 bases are TGCGCCAGCAGCTTAGACAGGGCAGGCCTAAAGAACACTGAAGCTTTCTTT.

CDR3 sequence reads: CASSLSSPGTGNEKLFF. CDR3 nucleotide sequence: TGTGCCAGCTCACTCTCCTCTCCCGGGACTGGTAATGAAAAACTGTTTTTT. The V gene is TRBV18, the J gene TRBJ1-4; possible D gene TRBD1, 5 bases. CDR3 length: 17 amino acids. V lost 4 bases and J lost 4, with 19 bases in between. Germline V gene data show CDR1 as KGHSH and CDR2 as LQKENI.

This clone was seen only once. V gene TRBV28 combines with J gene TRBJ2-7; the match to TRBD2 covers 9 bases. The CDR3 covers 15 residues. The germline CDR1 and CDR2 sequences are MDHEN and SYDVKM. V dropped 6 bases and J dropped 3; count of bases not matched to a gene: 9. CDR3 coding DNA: TGTGCCAGCAGCTCCGGGACTAGCCCGGACTACGAGCAGTACTTC. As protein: CASSSGTSPDYEQYF.